Listed here are 23 T cell receptor beta chains from one sample, sequenced in a study of cytomegalovirus exposure and HLA in healthy donors. The method was immunoSEQ multiplex PCR; TCRdb's version includes in-frame clones alone and lacks a portion of them. The sample consists of 80,000 to 95,000 clones, around 96% of them appearing once. Sequenced: PBMCs. All receptors come from a woman between 18 and 29 years old in good health and CMV-seronegative.

The chain uses TRBV5-6 and TRBJ1-2; TRBD1 is a possible D gene (5 bases). This CDR3 has 17 residues. Germline CDR1 and CDR2: SGHDT and YYEEEE. Trimming cost V 0 bases and J 1 base, with 16 bases left between them. In DNA form, the CDR3 reads TGTGCCAGCAGCTTGGGGACAATGACAGATATTAACTATGGCTACACCTTC. Encoded protein: CASSLGTMTDINYGYTF.

V and J are TRBV7-9 and TRBJ2-2; 13 bases match TRBD2. This CDR3 is built from 16 residues. Germline V gene data show CDR1 as SEHNR and CDR2 as FQNEAQ (reference sequence). J gave up 7 bases and V 5 bases, and 7 bases lay outside the gene matches. CDR3 sequence reads: CASSPGTSGKGGELFF. The CDR3, as DNA: TGTGCCAGCAGCCCGGGGACTAGCGGGAAAGGCGGGGAGCTGTTTTTT.

The chain uses TRBV18 and TRBJ1-4; TRBD1 matches 9 bases. J gave up 3 bases and V 3 bases, and 8 bases lay outside the gene matches. This CDR3 region has 17 residues. Germline lookup yields CDR1 KGHSH and CDR2 LQKENI. This chain's CDR3 is CASSPWTGDGSNEKLFF. DNA for the CDR3: TGTGCCAGCTCACCCTGGACAGGGGACGGATCTAATGAAAAACTGTTTTTT.

The rearrangement joins TRBV10-1 to TRBJ2-7, with 10 bases identical to TRBD1. The CDR3 has 15 residues. Germline CDR1 reads WNHNN; CDR2 reads SYGVQD (reference sequence). The J segment lost 4 bases and the V segment lost 3 bases, leaving 6 bases of the junction unmatched. The CDR3, as DNA: TGCGCCAGCAGTGATTGGGGACAGGGGTTTTACGAGCAGTACTTC. Its protein is CASSDWGQGFYEQYF.

J is TRBJ2-5 and V is TRBV5-1; 8 nucleotides match TRBD1. V trimming: 1 base; J trimming: 5 bases; junction bases outside the gene matches: 10. CDR3 length equals 16 residues. Germline V gives CDR1 SGHRS, CDR2 YFSETQ. CDR3 sequence reads: CASSLLGQGQGETQYF. The CDR3 region has the DNA TGCGCCAGCAGCTTGCTCGGACAGGGACAAGGGGAGACCCAGTACTTC.

This clone was counted only a few times. The chain has TRBV9 and TRBJ2-3, with D maybe TRBD2 (6 bases). CDR3 size: 14 residues. Trimming removed 0 bases from V and 4 bases from J, with 9 bases in between. The germline V gene has CDR1 SGDLS and CDR2 YYNGEE. CDR3 DNA sequence: TGTGCCAGCAGCGTAGTCGGGAGCGCAGATACGCAGTATTTT. Translation gives CASSVVGSADTQYF.

The rearrangement links TRBV27 to TRBJ2-2, with TRBD1 as a possible D gene (6 bases). The CDR3 loop spans 15 amino acids. The V and J ends lost 5 bases and 0 bases respectively, with 10 bases between them. Germline V gene sequence: CDR1 MNHEY, CDR2 SMNVEV (reference sequence). The CDR3 DNA sequence: TGTGCCAGCAGTCTATGGACAGCGAACACCGGGGAGCTGTTTTTT. It is translated as CASSLWTANTGELFF.

The chain joins TRBV6-5 to TRBJ1-6; 9 bases map to TRBD1. The CDR3 runs to 15 residues. CDR1 and CDR2 from the germline V gene are MNHEY and SVGAGI. J gave up 8 bases and V 2 bases, and 4 bases lay outside the gene matches. The CDR3 loop reads CASSYKTGGDSPLHF. Written as DNA, the CDR3 is TGTGCCAGCAGTTACAAGACAGGGGGGGATTCACCCCTCCACTTT.

This chain joins TRBV2 and TRBJ2-2; 8 bases align to TRBD2. The CDR3 length is 15 residues. Trimming removed 8 bases from V and 4 bases from J; junction bases left unmatched: 9. The V gene's germline CDR1 is SNHLY and CDR2 FYNNEI. CDR3 bases: TGTGCCAGCTGGTTGACTAGCGTCGGCACCGGGGAGCTGTTTTTT. This encodes CASWLTSVGTGELFF.

The rearrangement uses TRBV27 and TRBJ2-7, with 8 bases fitting TRBD2. V was clipped by 8 bases and J by 6 bases; unmatched bases: 6. The germline V gene has CDR1 MNHEY and CDR2 SMNVEV (reference sequence). The CDR3 has 12 amino acids. Here the CDR3 DNA reads TGTGCCAGCCTCGGGGGGGCCGGCGAGCAGTACTTC. It encodes CASLGGAGEQYF.

The chain has TRBV10-1 and TRBJ2-3; 9 bases match TRBD1. The CDR3 contains 15 residues. Germline assignment: CDR1 WNHNN and CDR2 SYGVQD (reference sequence). V lost 7 bases, J lost 3 bases, and 8 bases stayed unmatched. CDR3 nucleotides: TGCGCCAGCAACGACCCGGGACAGGGAACAGATACGCAGTATTTT. This gives the protein CASNDPGQGTDTQYF.

The genes are TRBV19 and TRBJ2-7, with D possibly being TRBD2 (5 bases). There are 14 residues in the CDR3. The V gene's germline CDR1 is LNHDA and CDR2 SQIVND (reference sequence). Trimming removed 3 bases at V and 0 bases at J, with 9 bases between. As DNA, the CDR3 is TGTGCCAGTAGTATCGGAGGAAGCTCCTACGAGCAGTACTTC. It is translated as CASSIGGSSYEQYF.

The chain joins TRBV15 to TRBJ2-3, with a possible D match to TRBD1 (6 bases). Germline CDR1 LNHNV, CDR2 YYDKDF (reference sequence). This CDR3 has 16 amino acids. V was pared by 3 bases and J by 4 bases, with 17 bases between. As DNA, the CDR3 is TGTGCCACCAGCAGTACAGGGATTCTGTTTGCAGATACGCAGTATTTT. Translation: CATSSTGILFADTQYF.

The chain uses TRBV28 and TRBJ1-5; no firm D call. V was shortened by 11 bases and J by 3 bases, with 11 bases between the two germline ends. Looked up from germline, CDR1 is MDHEN and CDR2 is SYDVKM. This CDR3 contains 12 residues. The CDR3 spells CAGAGNNQPQHF. The CDR3 DNA is TGTGCCGGCGCGGGAAACAATCAGCCCCAGCATTTT.

The chain has TRBV10-3 and TRBJ2-7; D uncertain. The CDR3 length is 14 residues. Germline V gene sequence: CDR1 ENHRY, CDR2 SYGVKD. V lost 4 bases and J 0 bases, leaving 10 bases between the germline ends. The CDR3 DNA is TGTGCCATCAGTGCGTTGGAGAGCTCCTACGAGCAGTACTTC. Translation: CAISALESSYEQYF.

The chain couples TRBV18 to TRBJ1-4, with 8 bases that match TRBD1. Germline lookup yields CDR1 KGHSH and CDR2 LQKENI. The CDR3 is 17 amino acids. The J segment lost 8 bases and the V segment lost 2 bases, leaving 13 bases of the junction unmatched. The CDR3 bases are TGTGCCAGCTCACCAGAGACAGGGGACTCGATGGGGGAAAAACTGTTTTTT. Protein: CASSPETGDSMGEKLFF.

This clone was observed a single time. The chain employs TRBV25-1 and TRBJ1-2; D uncertain. There are 14 residues in the CDR3. V lost 5 bases and J lost 4, with 14 bases in between. Germline V lookup: CDR1 MGHDK, CDR2 SYGVNS. Here the CDR3 reads CASSTPTVIYGYTF. The DNA for the CDR3 is TGTGCCAGCAGTACTCCCACGGTGATCTATGGCTACACCTTC.

V gene TRBV14 combines with J gene TRBJ2-1; TRBD2 aligns across 10 bases. V was pared by 10 bases and J by 9 bases, with 15 bases of the junction left unmatched. The germline V gene has CDR1 SGHDN and CDR2 FVKESK. This CDR3 is 15 amino acids long. Here the CDR3 reads CATLRLAGFLSEQFF. DNA for the CDR3: TGTGCCACCCTACGACTAGCGGGTTTCCTAAGTGAGCAGTTCTTC.

The chain uses TRBV7-9 and TRBJ2-7; 7 bases are a match to TRBD2. Looked up from germline, CDR1 is SEHNR and CDR2 is FQNEAQ (reference sequence). The CDR3 length is 16 residues. Trimming removed 5 bases from V and 3 bases from J; junction bases left unmatched: 13. The CDR3 spells CASSPPRQGGNYEQYF. CDR3 in DNA: TGTGCCAGCAGCCCACCGAGGCAGGGAGGGAACTACGAGCAGTACTTC.

CDR3 sequence: CASSFKLAGARETQYF. The DNA of the CDR3 is TGTGCCAGCAGCTTCAAACTAGCGGGAGCGCGGGAGACCCAGTACTTC. The gene calls are TRBV5-8 and TRBJ2-5, with TRBD2 matching 11 bases. Germline loops: CDR1 SGHTS, CDR2 YDEGEE. The CDR3 is 16 residues long. Unmatched junction bases numbered 8, after V lost 2 bases and J lost 5 bases.

The chain is built from TRBV7-9 and TRBJ2-2; TRBD1 agrees at 8 bases. The CDR3 spans 13 residues. Per germline, CDR1 SEHNR and CDR2 FQNEAQ (reference sequence). V lost 5 bases and J lost 11; bases outside the gene matches: 7. CDR3 loop: CASSLDRGGELFF. DNA for the CDR3: TGTGCCAGCAGCCTAGACAGGGGAGGTGAGCTGTTTTTT.

This clone was seen more than once but under ten times. The chain joins TRBV10-2 to TRBJ2-1; TRBD2 agrees at 11 bases. V lost 6 bases to trimming and J lost 10 bases; unmatched junction nucleotides: 14. Germline CDR1 WSHSY, CDR2 SAAADI. This CDR3 has 16 residues. The CDR3 DNA sequence: TGCGCCAGCAGGCACAATAGCGGGAGGGGGATGATAGAGCAGTTCTTC. Translation gives CASRHNSGRGMIEQFF.

The chain joins TRBV6-4 to TRBJ2-6, with 7 bases lining up with TRBD2. The CDR3 has 18 amino acids. V trimming: 6 bases; J trimming: 0 bases; junction bases outside the gene matches: 11. The V gene's germline CDR1 is MRHNA and CDR2 SNTAGT. The CDR3 is CASSPTSVGPSGANVLTF. DNA of the CDR3: TGTGCCAGCAGCCCCACTAGCGTAGGCCCCTCTGGGGCCAACGTCCTGACTTTC.